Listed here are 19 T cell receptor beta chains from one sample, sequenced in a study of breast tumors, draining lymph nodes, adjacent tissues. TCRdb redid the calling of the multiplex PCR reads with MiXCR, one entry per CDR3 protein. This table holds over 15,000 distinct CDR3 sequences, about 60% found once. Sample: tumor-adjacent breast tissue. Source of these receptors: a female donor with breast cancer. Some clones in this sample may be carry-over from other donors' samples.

The CDR3 is CASSLFPPRGDSGNTIYF. The CDR3 DNA reads TGTGCCAGCAGCCTGTTCCCTCCTCGGGGGGACTCTGGAAACACCATATATTTT. The chain has TRBV5-5 and TRBJ1-3; tentatively, D is TRBD1 (5 bases). The CDR3 is 18 residues long. With 4 bases removed from V and 0 bases from J, the gap between germline ends came to 20 bases. Germline CDR1 SGHKS, CDR2 YYEKEE (reference sequence).

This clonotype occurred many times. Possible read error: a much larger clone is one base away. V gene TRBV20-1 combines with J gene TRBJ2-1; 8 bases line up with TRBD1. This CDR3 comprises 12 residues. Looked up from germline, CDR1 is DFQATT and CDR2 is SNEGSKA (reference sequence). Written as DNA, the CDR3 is TGCAGTGCACCGACAGGGGCGGATGAGCCGTTCTTC. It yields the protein CSAPTGADEPFF.

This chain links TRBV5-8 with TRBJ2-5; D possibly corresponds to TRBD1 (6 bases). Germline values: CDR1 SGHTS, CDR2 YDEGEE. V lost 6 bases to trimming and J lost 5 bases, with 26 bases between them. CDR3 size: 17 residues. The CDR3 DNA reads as TGTGCCAGCAACCTCAGACAGGTATGGGCCTCAGCGGAGACCCAGTACTTC. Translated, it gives CASNLRQVWASAETQYF. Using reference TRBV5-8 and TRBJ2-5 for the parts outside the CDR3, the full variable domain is EAGVTQSPTHLIKTRGQQATLRCSPISGHTSVYWYQQALGLGLQFLLWYDEGEERNRGNFPPRFSGRQFPNYSSELNVNALELEDSALYLCASNLRQVWASAETQYFGPGTRLLVL.

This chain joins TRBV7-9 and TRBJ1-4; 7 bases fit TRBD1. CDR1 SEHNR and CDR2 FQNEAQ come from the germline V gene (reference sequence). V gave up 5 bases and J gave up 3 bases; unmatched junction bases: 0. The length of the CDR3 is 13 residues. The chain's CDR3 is CASSQGANEKLFF. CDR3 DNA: TGTGCCAGCAGCCAGGGGGCTAATGAAAAACTGTTTTTT.

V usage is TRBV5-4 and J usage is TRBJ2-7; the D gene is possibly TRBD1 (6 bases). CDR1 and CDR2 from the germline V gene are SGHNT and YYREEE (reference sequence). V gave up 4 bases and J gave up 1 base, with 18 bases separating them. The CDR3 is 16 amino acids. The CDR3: CASSPTPQGLSYEQYF. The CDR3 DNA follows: TGTGCCAGCAGCCCTACTCCACAGGGTCTTTCCTACGAGCAGTACTTC.

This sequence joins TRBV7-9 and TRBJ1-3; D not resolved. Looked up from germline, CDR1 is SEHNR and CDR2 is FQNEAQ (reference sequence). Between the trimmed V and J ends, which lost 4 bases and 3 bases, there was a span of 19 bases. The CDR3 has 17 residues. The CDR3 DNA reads TGTGCCAGCAGCTCTTCCCTGGGTGTGGAAGATGGAAACACCATATATTTT. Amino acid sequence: CASSSSLGVEDGNTIYF.

In nucleotides, the CDR3 is TGCGCCAGCAGCCCCATTGAGGGGAGCGATTCACCCCTCCACTTT. Translation: CASSPIEGSDSPLHF. This rearrangement joins TRBV5-1 to TRBJ1-6, with D tentatively TRBD1 (5 bases). The V gene lost 4 bases and the J gene lost 8 bases, with 16 bases spanning the gap. Germline V CDR1 and CDR2: SGHRS, YFSETQ. The CDR3 is made up of 15 amino acids.

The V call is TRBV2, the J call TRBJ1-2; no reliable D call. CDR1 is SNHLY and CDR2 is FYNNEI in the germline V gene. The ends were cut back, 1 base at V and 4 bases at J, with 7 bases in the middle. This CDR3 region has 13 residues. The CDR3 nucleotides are TGTGCCAGCAGTGAAGGACACCTCTATGGCTACACCTTC. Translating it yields CASSEGHLYGYTF.

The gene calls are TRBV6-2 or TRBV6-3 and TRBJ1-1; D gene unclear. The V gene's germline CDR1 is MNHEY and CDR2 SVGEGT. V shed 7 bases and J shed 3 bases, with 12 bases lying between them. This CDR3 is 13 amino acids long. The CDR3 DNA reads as TGTGCCAGCAAAGCCCTTCGAGACACTGAAGCTTTCTTT. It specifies CASKALRDTEAFF.

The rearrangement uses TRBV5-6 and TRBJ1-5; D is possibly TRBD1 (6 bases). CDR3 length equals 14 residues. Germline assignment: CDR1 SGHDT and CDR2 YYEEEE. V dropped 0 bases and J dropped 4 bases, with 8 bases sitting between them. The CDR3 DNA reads TGTGCCAGCAGCTTGGGACAGGTGAATCAGCCCCAGCATTTT. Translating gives CASSLGQVNQPQHF.

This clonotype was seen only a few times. The DNA for the CDR3 is TGTGCCAGCAATAATGCTGGAAACACCATATATTTT. This encodes CASNNAGNTIYF. V gene TRBV6-6 combines with J gene TRBJ1-3; D is unresolved. This CDR3 contains 12 residues. V shed 7 bases and J shed 2 bases, with 6 bases lying between them. Germline lookup yields CDR1 MNHNY and CDR2 SVGAGI (reference sequence).

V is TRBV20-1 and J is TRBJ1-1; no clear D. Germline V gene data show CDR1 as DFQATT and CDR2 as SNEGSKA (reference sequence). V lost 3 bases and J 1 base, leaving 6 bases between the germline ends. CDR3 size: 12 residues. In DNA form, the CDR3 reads TGCAGTGCTAGGCAAGGGAACACTGAAGCTTTCTTT. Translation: CSARQGNTEAFF.

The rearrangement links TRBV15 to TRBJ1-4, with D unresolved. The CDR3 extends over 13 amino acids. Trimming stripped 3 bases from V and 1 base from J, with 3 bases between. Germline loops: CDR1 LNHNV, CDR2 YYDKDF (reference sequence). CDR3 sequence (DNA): TGTGCCACCAGCAGGGGAACTAATGAAAAACTGTTTTTT. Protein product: CATSRGTNEKLFF.

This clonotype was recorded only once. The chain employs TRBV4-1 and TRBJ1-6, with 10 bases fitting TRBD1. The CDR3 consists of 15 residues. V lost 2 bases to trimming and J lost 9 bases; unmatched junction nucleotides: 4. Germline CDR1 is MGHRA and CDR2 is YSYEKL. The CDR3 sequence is CASSQSGTGVSPLHF. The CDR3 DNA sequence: TGCGCCAGCAGCCAATCCGGGACAGGGGTTTCACCCCTCCACTTT.

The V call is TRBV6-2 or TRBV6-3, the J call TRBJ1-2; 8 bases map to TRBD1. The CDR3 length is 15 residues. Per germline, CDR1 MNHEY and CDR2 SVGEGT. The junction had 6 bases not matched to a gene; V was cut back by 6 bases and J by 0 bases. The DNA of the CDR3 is TGTGCCAGCAGCCCCCAGGGGGCTCCTAACTATGGCTACACCTTC. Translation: CASSPQGAPNYGYTF.

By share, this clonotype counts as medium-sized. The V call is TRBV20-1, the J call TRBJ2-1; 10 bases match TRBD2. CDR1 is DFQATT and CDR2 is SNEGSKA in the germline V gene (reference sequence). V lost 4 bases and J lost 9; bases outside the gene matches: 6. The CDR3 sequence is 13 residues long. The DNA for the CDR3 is TGCAGTGCTAAAGGGACTAGCGAAGTTGAGCAGTTCTTC. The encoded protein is CSAKGTSEVEQFF.

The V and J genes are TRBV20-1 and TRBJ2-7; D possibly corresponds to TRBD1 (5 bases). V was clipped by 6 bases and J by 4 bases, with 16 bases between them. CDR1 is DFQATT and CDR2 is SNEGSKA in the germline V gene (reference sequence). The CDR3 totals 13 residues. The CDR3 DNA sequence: TGCAGTGCATCCGACAGACGGGCTTACGAGCAGTACGTC. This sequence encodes CSASDRRAYEQYV.

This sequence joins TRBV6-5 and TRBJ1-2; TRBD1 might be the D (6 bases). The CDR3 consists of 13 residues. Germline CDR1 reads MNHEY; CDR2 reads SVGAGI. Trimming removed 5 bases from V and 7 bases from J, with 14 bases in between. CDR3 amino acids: CASSLAGGFGYTF. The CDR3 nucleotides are TGTGCCAGCAGTCTGGCGGGGGGCTTTGGCTACACCTTC.

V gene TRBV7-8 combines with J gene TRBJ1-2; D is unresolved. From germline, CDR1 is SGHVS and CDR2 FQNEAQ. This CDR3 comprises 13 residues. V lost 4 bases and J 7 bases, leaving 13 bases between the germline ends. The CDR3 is CASSSIGVGGYTF. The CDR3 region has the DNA TGTGCCAGCAGCTCGATCGGGGTCGGTGGCTACACCTTC.